This record concerns one T cell receptor beta chain sequence. The repertoire was sequenced with immunoSEQ multiplex PCR; TCRdb's copy has only in-frame clones and lacks some. The repertoire holds around 170,000 clones, 75% to 90% seen once, with around 8% in the top ten. The sample comes from a study of blood T cell repertoires in COVID-19. The receptor was derived from a woman in her 70s with COVID-19, enrolled during active disease. Sequencing was done on a sample of peripheral blood.

The CDR3 DNA is TGTGCCATCATGCGGGACTACGAGCAGTACTTC. Residues: CAIMRDYEQYF. This rearrangement joins TRBV10-3 to TRBJ2-7, with D possibly being TRBD2 (6 bases). CDR1 and CDR2 (germline): ENHRY, SYGVKD. The V end lost 7 bases, the J end lost 3 bases, and 7 bases lay between the germline ends. The CDR3 is 11 amino acids.